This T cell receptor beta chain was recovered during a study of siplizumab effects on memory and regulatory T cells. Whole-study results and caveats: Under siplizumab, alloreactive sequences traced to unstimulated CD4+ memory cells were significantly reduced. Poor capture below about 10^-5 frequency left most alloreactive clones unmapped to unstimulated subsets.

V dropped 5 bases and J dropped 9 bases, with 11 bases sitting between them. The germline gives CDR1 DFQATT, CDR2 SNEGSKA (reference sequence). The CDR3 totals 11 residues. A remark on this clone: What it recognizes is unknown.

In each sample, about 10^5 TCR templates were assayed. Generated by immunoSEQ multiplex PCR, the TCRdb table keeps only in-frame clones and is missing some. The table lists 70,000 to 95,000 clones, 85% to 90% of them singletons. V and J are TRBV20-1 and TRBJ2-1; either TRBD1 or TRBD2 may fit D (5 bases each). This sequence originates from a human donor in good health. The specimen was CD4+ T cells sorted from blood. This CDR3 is CSAGRGTEQFF. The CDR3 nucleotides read TGCAGTGCTGGCCGAGGGACTGAGCAGTTCTTC.